Sequencing of this TCR beta chain was carried out in a study of OX40 agonist ivuxolimab in advanced cancers. Study details: Partial response was recorded in three patients: one hepatocellular carcinoma and two cutaneous melanoma cases.

CDR3 length: 13 residues. The germline gives CDR1 SNHLY, CDR2 FYNNEI. V was pared by 8 bases and J by 3 bases, with 10 bases between. The data were produced by immunoSEQ multiplex PCR, yet TCRdb's version contains in-frame clones alone and is incomplete. In the table there are tens of thousands of clones, about 90% of which are singletons. This TCR derives from an adult with an advanced solid tumor such as melanoma, head and neck, liver or kidney cancer. The chain has TRBV2 and TRBJ1-4, with unresolved D. The sample was CD4+ or CD8+ T cells sorted from blood, taken in a trial of the OX40 agonist ivuxolimab. CDR3 amino acids: CASGGSANEKLFF. The CDR3 bases are TGTGCCAGCGGCGGGAGTGCTAATGAAAAACTGTTTTTT. Combining the CDR3 with reference TRBV2 and TRBJ1-4 gives the whole variable domain EPEVTQTPSHQVTQMGQEVILRCVPISNHLYFYWYRQILGQKVEFLVSFYNNEISEKSEIFDDQFSVERPDGSNFTLKIRSTKLEDSAMYFCASGGSANEKLFFGSGTQLSVL.